This is a list of T cell receptor beta chains from one sample in a study of blood T cell repertoires in COVID-19. The assay was immunoSEQ multiplex PCR, and TCRdb's table has in-frame clones only and misses some. The sample lists roughly 180,000 clones, about 85% occurring once. Sequencing was done on a sample of peripheral blood. All receptors come from a man aged 55 to 70 who had recovered from COVID-19. Each CDR3 is given with its conserved first and last residue. A D gene is named only where the DNA matches it firmly. A row's size may be missing; if present it is once, few, many or a size class.

>TRBV28|TRBD1|TRBJ2-7|-
CASRTTGAREQYF
TGTGCCAGCAGGACCACAGGGGCCCGCGAGCAGTACTTC
>TRBV30|-|TRBJ1-6|-
CAWSVGGGNSPLHF
TGTGCCTGGAGTGTAGGCGGGGGAAATTCACCCCTCCACTTT
>TRBV6-5|-|TRBJ1-4|-
CASSYGAGTPEKLFF
TGTGCCAGCAGTTACGGAGCCGGGACACCGGAAAAACTGTTTTTT
>TRBV6-5|-|TRBJ1-5|-
CASSYSAGLNQPQHF
TGTGCCAGCAGTTACTCGGCGGGCCTTAATCAGCCCCAGCATTTT
>TRBV7-3|TRBD2|TRBJ2-1|once
CASSPGTTSLNEQFF
TGTGCCAGCAGTCCCGGGACTACTTCCTTAAATGAGCAGTTCTTC
>TRBV27|-|TRBJ1-2|-
CASSQSGTFYGYTF
TGTGCCAGCTCTCAGTCCGGGACATTCTATGGCTACACCTTC
>TRBV7-6|TRBD1|TRBJ2-3|-
CASSLAGTAWPDTQYF
TGTGCCAGCAGCTTAGCCGGGACAGCCTGGCCAGATACGCAGTATTTT
>TRBV12-3/TRBV12-4|TRBD1|TRBJ1-2|-
CASRLGQAGGYTF
TGTGCCAGCAGACTCGGACAGGCGGGGGGCTACACCTTC
>TRBV9|TRBD1|TRBJ2-2|once
CASTNEGAYTGELFF
TGTGCCAGCACAAACGAGGGGGCCTACACCGGGGAGCTGTTTTTT
>TRBV25-1|TRBD1|TRBJ1-2|-
CASIGQGGYGYTF
TGTGCCAGCATCGGACAGGGCGGCTATGGCTACACCTTC
>TRBV7-2|TRBD1|TRBJ1-2|-
CASSLDPGQGESYGYTF
TGTGCCAGCAGCTTAGACCCGGGACAGGGGGAGAGCTATGGCTACACCTTC
>TRBV13|TRBD1|TRBJ2-1|-
CASSLGSGGPYNEQFF
TGTGCCAGCAGCTTAGGCTCAGGGGGTCCCTACAATGAGCAGTTCTTC
>TRBV5-1|TRBD1|TRBJ1-2|-
CASSSGTGSRSLYGYTF
TGCGCCAGCAGCTCCGGGACAGGGAGCCGCTCTCTCTATGGCTACACCTTC
>TRBV11-2|-|TRBJ1-2|-
CASSLSGDEDYGYTF
TGTGCCAGCAGCTTGTCAGGGGATGAGGACTATGGCTACACCTTC
>TRBV7-9|TRBD2|TRBJ2-7|-
CASSPAGSYEQYF
TGTGCCAGCAGCCCAGCGGGATCCTACGAGCAGTACTTC
>TRBV2|-|TRBJ1-3|few
CASNGPDRSTGNTIYF
TGTGCCAGCAACGGACCGGACAGATCCACTGGAAACACCATATATTTT
>TRBV6-6|TRBD1|TRBJ1-5|-
CASSYRTGVDNQPQHF
TGTGCCAGCAGTTATAGGACAGGGGTCGACAATCAGCCCCAGCATTTT
>TRBV9|TRBD1|TRBJ1-3|-
CASSVRTGGSGNTIYF
TGTGCCAGCAGCGTCCGAACAGGGGGCTCTGGAAACACCATATATTTT
>TRBV5-4|TRBD2|TRBJ2-1|-
CASSSLAGGDNEQFF
TGTGCCAGCAGCTCTCTAGCGGGGGGGGACAATGAGCAGTTCTTC
>TRBV10-3|-|TRBJ2-2|-
CAITREAGSTGELFF
TGTGCCATTACAAGGGAGGCAGGGAGCACCGGGGAGCTGTTTTTT
>TRBV6-5|TRBD1|TRBJ2-7|-
CASSYGTGNYEQYF
TGTGCCAGCAGTTACGGGACAGGGAACTACGAGCAGTACTTC
>TRBV5-1|-|TRBJ1-1|-
CASSSGGSNTEAFF
TGCGCCAGCAGCTCTGGGGGGTCGAACACTGAAGCTTTCTTT
>TRBV19|-|TRBJ2-3|-
CASTPPGTEDTQYF
TGTGCCAGTACCCCCCCCGGTACAGAGGATACGCAGTATTTT
>TRBV7-2|-|TRBJ2-7|-
CASRLQSRAGYEQYF
TGTGCCAGCAGATTACAGTCTAGGGCGGGCTACGAGCAGTACTTC
>TRBV11-1|TRBD2|TRBJ2-5|-
CASSLVRGGAAKTQYF
TGTGCCAGCAGCTTAGTCCGGGGGGGGGCCGCGAAGACCCAGTACTTC
>TRBV7-2|-|TRBJ1-6|once
CASSPTGSSSPLHF
TGTGCCAGCAGCCCTACAGGGTCCAGTTCACCCCTCCACTTT
>TRBV7-6|-|TRBJ2-3|-
CATGRLSTDTQYF
TGTGCCACGGGGAGGCTCTCCACAGATACGCAGTATTTT
>TRBV5-8|-|TRBJ1-5|-
CASSLDWQPQHF
TGTGCCAGCAGCCTCGACTGGCAGCCCCAGCATTTT
>TRBV12-3/TRBV12-4|-|TRBJ2-3|-
CASSPVPDTQYF
TGTGCCAGCAGTCCCGTCCCAGATACGCAGTATTTT
>TRBV28|-|TRBJ1-3|-
CASSPQGISGNTIYF
TGTGCCAGCAGTCCGCAGGGAATCTCTGGAAACACCATATATTTT
>TRBV11-2|TRBD2|TRBJ2-3|-
CASSLDGERGAPSTNTQYF
TGTGCCAGCAGCTTAGATGGGGAGCGGGGGGCCCCCTCCACGAATACGCAGTATTTT
>TRBV5-4|TRBD1|TRBJ1-2|-
CASSLGDSRNYGYTF
TGTGCCAGCAGCTTGGGGGACAGCCGGAACTATGGCTACACCTTC
>TRBV24-1|TRBD1|TRBJ2-7|-
CATSRQGLTYEQYF
TGTGCCACCAGCAGACAGGGCCTAACCTACGAGCAGTACTTC
>TRBV11-2|TRBD1|TRBJ1-5|once
CASSRDRGSNQPQHF
TGTGCCAGCAGCCGGGACAGGGGTAGCAATCAGCCCCAGCATTTT
>TRBV6-5|-|TRBJ1-1|-
CASTYGNTEAFF
TGTGCCAGCACCTACGGGAACACTGAAGCTTTCTTT
>TRBV29-1|TRBD1|TRBJ2-1|-
CSVEDQGDRYYNEQFF
TGCAGCGTTGAAGATCAAGGGGACAGGTACTACAATGAGCAGTTCTTC
>TRBV6-5|TRBD1|TRBJ1-6|-
CASSSQTGGLSPLHF
TGTGCCAGCAGTTCCCAGACAGGGGGCCTTTCACCCCTCCACTTT
>TRBV20-1|-|TRBJ2-4|-
CSWDRGNIQYF
TGCAGTTGGGACCGGGGGAACATTCAGTACTTC
>TRBV5-1|TRBD1|TRBJ2-4|-
CASQTGTAKNIQYF
TGCGCCAGTCAGACAGGGACGGCCAAAAACATTCAGTACTTC
>TRBV30|-|TRBJ1-2|-
CAWSVTGNGYTF
TGTGCCTGGAGTGTAACCGGGAATGGCTACACCTTC
>TRBV4-2|-|TRBJ1-3|-
CASSKDQGNTIYF
TGTGCCAGCAGCAAAGATCAGGGAAACACCATATATTTT
>TRBV15|TRBD1|TRBJ1-3|-
CATGAGGTSGNTIYF
TGTGCCACCGGGGCAGGGGGGACCTCTGGAAACACCATATATTTT
>TRBV3-1/TRBV3-2|TRBD1|TRBJ2-7|-
CASSQGQGPYEQYF
TGTGCCAGCAGCCAGGGACAGGGACCCTACGAGCAGTACTTC
>TRBV11-3|-|TRBJ2-2|-
CASSPRSPGELFF
TGTGCCAGCAGCCCCCGGTCCCCCGGGGAGCTGTTTTTT
>TRBV7-8|-|TRBJ1-6|few
CASSLEGLQIHSPLHF
TGTGCCAGCAGCTTAGAGGGGCTTCAGATCCATTCACCCCTCCACTTT
>TRBV19|TRBD2|TRBJ2-6|-
CASSDSSGIYSGANVLTF
TGTGCCAGTTCCGACTCTAGCGGGATATACTCTGGGGCCAACGTCCTGACTTTC
>TRBV19|TRBD1|TRBJ1-1|-
CASSFGIGQGELSTEAFF
TGTGCCAGTAGTTTTGGGATAGGGCAGGGGGAACTTAGCACTGAAGCTTTCTTT
>TRBV6-1|-|TRBJ2-1|-
CASSEAPGRMEFF
TGTGCCAGCAGTGAAGCGCCAGGGAGGATGGAGTTCTTC
>TRBV15|TRBD1|TRBJ1-5|-
CATSRGDRSRRQPQHF
TGTGCCACCAGCAGAGGGGACAGAAGCCGACGGCAGCCCCAGCATTTT
>TRBV5-7|-|TRBJ2-2|-
CASSRDTGELFF
TGTGCCAGCAGCCGAGACACCGGGGAGCTGTTTTTT
>TRBV7-9|-|TRBJ1-4|-
CASSLGGYNEKLFF
TGTGCCAGCAGCTTGGGGGGATATAATGAAAAACTGTTTTTT
>TRBV5-1|-|TRBJ1-3|-
CASSSSGNRNTIYF
TGCGCCAGCAGCTCATCGGGGAACAGAAACACCATATATTTT
>TRBV30|-|TRBJ1-1|-
CAWGLQGPEAFF
TGTGCCTGGGGTCTTCAGGGCCCTGAAGCTTTCTTT